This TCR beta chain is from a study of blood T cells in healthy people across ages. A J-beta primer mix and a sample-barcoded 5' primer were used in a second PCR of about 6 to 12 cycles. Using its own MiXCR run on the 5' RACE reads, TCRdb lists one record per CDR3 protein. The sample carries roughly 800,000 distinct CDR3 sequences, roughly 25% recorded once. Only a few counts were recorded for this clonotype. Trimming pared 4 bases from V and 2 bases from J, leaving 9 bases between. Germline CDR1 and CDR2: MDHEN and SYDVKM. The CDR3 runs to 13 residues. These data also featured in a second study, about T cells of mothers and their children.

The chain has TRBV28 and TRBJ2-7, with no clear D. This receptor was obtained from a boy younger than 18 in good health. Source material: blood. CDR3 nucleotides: TGTGCCAGCAGTTCCCGCCGGGCCTACGAGCAGTACTTC. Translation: CASSSRRAYEQYF.